The 2 T cell receptor beta chains below come from one sample, sequenced in a study of identical twins (dated by TCRdb to 2016 to 2018). Library preparation used 5' RACE. The sequencing machine was an Illumina HiSeq 2000. TCRdb itself trimmed the public reads at Q25 with fastp, ran MiXCR and retained productive beta chains. Each CDR3 protein appears once, grouped with its most common genes and DNA. The sample records 700,000 to 950,000 distinct CDR3 sequences, approximately 13% of which are singletons. The biggest ten clones account for under 2% of the sample. These same data were also listed under a study on yellow fever vaccine responses in identical twins.

The sequencing input was PBMCs. These receptors were collected from a woman younger than 30 in good health.

The chain uses TRBV3-1 and TRBJ2-3, with TRBD1 as a possible D gene (6 bases). This CDR3 is built from 15 residues. With 2 bases removed from V and 5 bases from J, the gap between germline ends came to 14 bases. Germline V lookup: CDR1 LGHDT, CDR2 YNNKEL (reference sequence). This CDR3 is CASSQRGRQEDTQYF. The CDR3 bases are TGTGCCAGCAGCCAAAGGGGAAGACAGGAAGATACGCAGTATTTT.

Only a few counts were recorded for this clonotype. V is TRBV12-3 or TRBV12-4 and J is TRBJ2-2; D may be TRBD2 (6 bases). The CDR3 is 13 residues long. V lost 7 bases and J lost 3, with 9 bases in between. CDR3 region: CASTGDYTGELFF. CDR3 DNA sequence: TGTGCCAGCACCGGGGACTACACCGGGGAGCTGTTTTTT.